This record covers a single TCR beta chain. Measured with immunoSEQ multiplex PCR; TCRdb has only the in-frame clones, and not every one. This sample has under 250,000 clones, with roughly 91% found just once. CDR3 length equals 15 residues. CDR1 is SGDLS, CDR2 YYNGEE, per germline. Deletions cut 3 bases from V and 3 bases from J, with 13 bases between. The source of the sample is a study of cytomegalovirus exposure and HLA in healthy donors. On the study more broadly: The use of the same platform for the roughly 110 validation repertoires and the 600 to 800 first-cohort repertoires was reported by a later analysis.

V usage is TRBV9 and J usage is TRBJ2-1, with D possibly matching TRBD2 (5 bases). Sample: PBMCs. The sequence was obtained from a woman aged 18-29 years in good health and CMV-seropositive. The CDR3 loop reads CASSALPRGYNEQFF. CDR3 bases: TGTGCCAGCAGCGCGTTACCCCGGGGCTACAATGAGCAGTTCTTC. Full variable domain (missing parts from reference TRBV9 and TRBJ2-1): DSGVTQTPKHLITATGQRVTLRCSPRSGDLSVYWYQQSLDQGLQFLIQYYNGEERAKGNILERFSAQQFPDLHSELNLSSLELGDSALYFCASSALPRGYNEQFFGPGTRLTVL.